Presented here are 18 T cell receptor beta chains from one specimen sequenced in a study of Ad26.COV2.S vaccination and SARS-CoV-2 variants. Sequencing used immunoSEQ multiplex PCR; TCRdb keeps in-frame clones, though not all of them. The table includes 440,000 or so clones, roughly 90% detected once. Treatment given: around 19 received Ad26.COV2.S at low or high dose, single or two shots; five or six received placebo; per-sample allocation not given. The samples were gathered on day 63 after the first injection of vaccine or placebo. Sample: peripheral blood, taken in a trial of Ad26.COV2.S vaccine versus placebo. The receptors here all came from a person between 18 and 65 years old who received the Ad26.COV2.S COVID-19 vaccine or a placebo.

V gene TRBV7-9 combines with J gene TRBJ2-7, with a possible D match to TRBD1 (6 bases). CDR1 and CDR2 (germline): SEHNR, FQNEAQ (reference sequence). The CDR3 runs 15 residues. V gave up 5 bases and J gave up 5 bases, with 19 bases separating them. This CDR3 reads CASSPPLQGSHEQYF. The CDR3 DNA reads TGTGCCAGCAGCCCCCCCCTACAGGGATCACACGAGCAGTACTTC.

The chain links TRBV2 to TRBJ1-3, with D hard to call. CDR3 length equals 15 residues. Between the trimmed V and J ends, which lost 6 bases and 3 bases, there was a span of 15 bases. Germline-derived CDR1 and CDR2 are SNHLY and FYNNEI. The DNA for the CDR3 is TGTGCCAGCAGGGCTACAATGGGCCTTGGAAACACCATATATTTT. Its protein is CASRATMGLGNTIYF. The entire variable domain, with the rest obtained from reference TRBV2 and TRBJ1-3, is as follows: EPEVTQTPSHQVTQMGQEVILRCVPISNHLYFYWYRQILGQKVEFLVSFYNNEISEKSEIFDDQFSVERPDGSNFTLKIRSTKLEDSAMYFCASRATMGLGNTIYFGEGSWLTVV.

This chain joins TRBV24-1 and TRBJ1-5; perhaps TRBD1 as D (6 bases). V lost 5 bases to trimming and J lost 0 bases, with 10 bases between them. Germline V gene sequence: CDR1 KGHDR, CDR2 SFDVKD. The CDR3 is made up of 15 amino acids. CDR3 nucleotides: TGTGCCACCAGTGCAGGGGCCTATAGCAATCAGCCCCAGCATTTT. Amino acid sequence: CATSAGAYSNQPQHF.

The rearrangement links TRBV2 to TRBJ1-5, with D possibly TRBD1 on 5 matching bases. CDR1 and CDR2 from the germline V gene are SNHLY and FYNNEI. V shed 6 bases and J shed 9 bases, with 15 bases lying between them. This CDR3 comprises 13 residues. The CDR3 region has the DNA TGTGCCAGCAGACCGGGGGGGACCTGGCCCCAGCATTTT. This sequence encodes CASRPGGTWPQHF.

The chain couples TRBV27 to TRBJ1-2; possible D gene TRBD1, 5 bases. The CDR3 sequence is 15 residues long. Germline V gene lookup returns CDR1 MNHEY and CDR2 SMNVEV (reference sequence). The V end was cut by 6 bases, the J end by 5 bases, with 19 bases between. Here the CDR3 reads CASSPRRQGAYGYTF. CDR3 DNA sequence: TGTGCCAGCAGCCCCCGACGACAAGGGGCTTATGGCTACACCTTC.

This sequence joins TRBV7-9 and TRBJ1-4, with D perhaps TRBD1 (5 bases). Deletions cut 0 bases from V and 5 bases from J, with 10 bases between. This CDR3 is 15 amino acids long. Germline lookup yields CDR1 SEHNR and CDR2 FQNEAQ (reference sequence). The CDR3 is CASSLAPRGNEKLFF. Written as DNA, the CDR3 is TGTGCCAGCAGCTTAGCGCCTAGGGGAAATGAAAAACTGTTTTTT.

CDR3 loop: CASNSRLGADQPQHF. The CDR3 DNA reads as TGTGCCAGCAACTCTCGTTTGGGGGCTGATCAGCCCCAGCATTTT. The V gene is TRBV6-5, the J gene TRBJ1-5; D may be TRBD1 (6 bases). From germline, CDR1 is MNHEY and CDR2 SVGAGI. This CDR3 spans 15 amino acids. V dropped 7 bases and J dropped 5 bases, with 18 bases sitting between them.

The V call is TRBV6-4, the J call TRBJ2-1; TRBD1 might be the D (5 bases). Germline CDR1 MRHNA, CDR2 SNTAGT. This CDR3 is 17 amino acids long. V lost 1 base and J 5 bases, leaving 18 bases between the germline ends. This chain's CDR3 is CASSDFRAFIRDNEQFF. For the CDR3, the DNA is TGTGCCAGCAGTGACTTCAGGGCTTTTATTAGAGACAATGAGCAGTTCTTC.

This chain links TRBV19 with TRBJ2-1; 9 nucleotides agree with TRBD2. The CDR3 sequence is 15 residues long. Germline-derived CDR1 and CDR2 are LNHDA and SQIVND (reference sequence). Trimming cost V 6 bases and J 5 bases; bases outside gene matches: 8. The CDR3 sequence: CASRLGLAGNNEQFF. In DNA form, the CDR3 reads TGTGCCAGTAGGCTGGGGCTAGCGGGGAACAATGAGCAGTTCTTC.

The gene calls are TRBV27 and TRBJ1-6; 7 positions match TRBD1. Germline-derived CDR1 and CDR2 are MNHEY and SMNVEV (reference sequence). The CDR3 length is 15 residues. V shed 5 bases and J 9 bases; nucleotides not matched to a gene: 10. DNA of the CDR3: TGTGCCAGCAGTCCCTCGACAGGGAAGCCTTCACCCCTCCACTTT. Its translation is CASSPSTGKPSPLHF.

This chain uses TRBV28 with TRBJ1-6; D is undetermined. CDR3 size: 14 residues. CDR1 is MDHEN and CDR2 is SYDVKM in the germline V gene. The V end lost 5 bases, the J end lost 11 bases, and 16 bases lay between the germline ends. The CDR3 nucleotides are TGTGCCAGCAGTCCCCCTCGGGTGCCGCCACCCCTCCACTTT. Translated, it gives CASSPPRVPPPLHF. The variable domain in full, completed from reference TRBV28 and TRBJ1-6, reads DVKVTQSSRYLVKRTGEKVFLECVQDMDHENMFWYRQDPGLGLRLIYFSYDVKMKEKGDIPEGYSVSREKKERFSLILESASTNQTSMYLCASSPPRVPPPLHFGNGTRLTVT.

The V and J genes are TRBV4-1 and TRBJ1-5; D is unresolved. The CDR3 is 16 residues long. Per the germline V gene, CDR1 is MGHRA and CDR2 is YSYEKL. V shed 0 bases and J shed 10 bases, with 19 bases lying between them. CDR3 DNA: TGCGCCAGCAGCCAAGATTCAGGTAGCAGTATCAGCCCCCAGCATTTT. Protein sequence: CASSQDSGSSISPQHF.

In this sample, this clone turned up a few times. The chain links TRBV6-5 to TRBJ2-7, with D maybe TRBD2 (5 bases). V was cut by 6 bases and J by 4 bases, with 10 bases left in between. The CDR3 is 12 amino acids. In germline, CDR1 is MNHEY, CDR2 SVGAGI. In DNA, the CDR3 is TGTGCCAGCAGCAATACGGGATACGAGCAGTACTTC. Its protein product is CASSNTGYEQYF.

V and J are TRBV6-2 or TRBV6-3 and TRBJ2-3, with D unresolved. Deletions cut 2 bases from V and 4 bases from J, with 7 bases between. Per germline, CDR1 MNHEY and CDR2 SVGEGT. This CDR3 comprises 13 residues. This CDR3 is CASSYGDPDTQYF. As DNA, the CDR3 is TGTGCCAGCAGTTACGGGGATCCAGATACGCAGTATTTT.

The V gene is TRBV7-9, the J gene TRBJ1-1; maybe TRBD1 (5 bases). Germline-derived CDR1 and CDR2 are SEHNR and FQNEAQ (reference sequence). CDR3 size: 14 residues. V lost 5 bases, J lost 2 bases, and 12 bases lay in between. The CDR3 here is CASSGGTDNTEAFF. For the CDR3, the DNA is TGTGCCAGCAGCGGCGGGACTGACAACACTGAAGCTTTCTTT.

Points on this clone: Other DNA sequences in the sample encode the same CDR3. V gene TRBV3-1 (or the pseudogene TRBV3-2) combines with J gene TRBJ1-3, with 9 bases lining up with TRBD1. The V and J ends lost 5 bases and 4 bases, in that order; junction bases with no gene match: 3. The CDR3 has 14 residues. Germline-derived CDR1 and CDR2 are LGHDT and YNNKEL (reference sequence). The CDR3 is CASSDRGSGNTIYF. In nucleotides, the CDR3 is TGTGCCAGCAGCGACAGGGGGTCAGGAAACACCATATATTTT.

This chain uses TRBV19 with TRBJ2-7; 10 nucleotides match TRBD1. J was trimmed by 6 bases and V by 4 bases; bases with no gene match: 6. Germline values: CDR1 LNHDA, CDR2 SQIVND (reference sequence). The CDR3 is made up of 14 amino acids. Here the CDR3 reads CASSRQGAWGEQYF. The CDR3 coding sequence is TGTGCCAGTAGTAGACAGGGGGCTTGGGGCGAGCAGTACTTC.

Here the CDR3 reads CASSLGIGTGRDSPLHF. CDR3 sequence (DNA): TGTGCCAGCAGCTTAGGTATTGGGACAGGGAGAGATTCACCCCTCCACTTT. The chain joins TRBV7-9 to TRBJ1-6; 9 bases are shared with TRBD1. In germline, CDR1 is SEHNR, CDR2 FQNEAQ (reference sequence). V trimming: 1 base; J trimming: 8 bases; junction bases outside the gene matches: 9. This CDR3 comprises 17 residues.